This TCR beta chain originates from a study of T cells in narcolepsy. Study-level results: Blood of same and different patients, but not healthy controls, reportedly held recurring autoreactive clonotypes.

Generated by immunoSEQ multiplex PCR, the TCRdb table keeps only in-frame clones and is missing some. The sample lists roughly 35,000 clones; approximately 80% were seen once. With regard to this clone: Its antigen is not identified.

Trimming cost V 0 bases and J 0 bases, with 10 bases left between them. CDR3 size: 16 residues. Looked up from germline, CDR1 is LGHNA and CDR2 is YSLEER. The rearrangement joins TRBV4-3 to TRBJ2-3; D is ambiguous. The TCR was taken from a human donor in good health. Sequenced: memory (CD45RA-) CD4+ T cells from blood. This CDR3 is CASSQDYQTSTDTQYF. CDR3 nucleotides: TGCGCCAGCAGCCAAGACTATCAGACTAGCACAGATACGCAGTATTTT.